This T cell receptor beta chain originates from a study of vaccination effects on CD4 cells after COVID-19. General study findings and limits: Marked clonal contraction was seen in infection- and vaccine-induced clones late after vaccination.

Cultured cells yielded isolated CD4+ T cells after approximately nine days. V lost 3 bases, J lost 4 bases, and 13 bases lay in between. Germline CDR1 SQVTM, CDR2 ANQGSEA. The length of the CDR3 is 13 residues. About this clone itself: Its antigen is still unknown.

TCRdb keeps only in-frame clones here, not all; method: immunoSEQ multiplex PCR. The data show more than 30,000 clones, with 60% to 75% seen just once and 3% held by the top ten. Specimen: CD4+ T cells from PBMCs cultured without peptide, collected before COVID-19 vaccination. This TCR was recovered from a human donor who received a COVID-19 vaccine. The gene calls are TRBV29-1 and TRBJ2-7, with unresolved D. CDR3 loop: CSVDRSQRYEQYF. CDR3 nucleotides: TGCAGCGTTGACCGCTCCCAAAGATACGAGCAGTACTTC.